Following are 3 T cell receptor beta chains from one sample sequenced in a study of vaccination effects on CD4 cells after COVID-19. Assay: immunoSEQ multiplex PCR; the TCRdb copy retains only in-frame clones and omits some. The repertoire includes nearly 45,000 clones, approximately 70% of them detected once, and around a third sits in the top ten. These receptors lack a known antigen. With the ViraFEST assay, the study expanded antigen-specific CD4+ T cells using viral peptide pools, then sequenced them. Culture lasted about ten days before CD4+ T cell isolation. Infection with SARS-CoV-2 occurred in the person between March and December 2020, and PCR confirmed it. The material sequenced was CD4+ T cells from PBMCs cultured with a peptide pool, taken before COVID-19 vaccination. All receptors derive from a human donor who had a prior SARS-CoV-2 infection.

There are a few counts of this clone. The rearrangement uses TRBV7-8 and TRBJ2-5; D gene ambiguous. The CDR3 is 16 amino acids. CDR1 and CDR2 (germline): SGHVS, FQNEAQ. The V and J ends lost 5 bases and 5 bases respectively, with 21 bases between them. In DNA, the CDR3 is TGTGCCAGCAGCGCCCGCAGGAGACACTTCGGGGAGACCCAGTACTTC. Its protein is CASSARRRHFGETQYF. The entire variable domain, with the rest obtained from reference TRBV7-8 and TRBJ2-5, is as follows: GAGVSQSPRYKVAKRGQDVALRCDPISGHVSLFWYQQALGQGPEFLTYFQNEAQLDKSGLPSDRFFAERPEGSVSTLKIQRTQQEDSAVYLCASSARRRHFGETQYFGPGTRLLVL.

V and J are TRBV5-4 and TRBJ2-7; D remains ambiguous. This CDR3 has 14 amino acids. V shed 1 base and J shed 3 bases, with 11 bases lying between them. Germline assignment: CDR1 SGHNT and CDR2 YYREEE (reference sequence). CDR3 sequence (DNA): TGTGCCAGCAGCTTGTCGGTCAGAAACTACGAGCAGTACTTC. Protein: CASSLSVRNYEQYF.

This clone was seen only a few times. The chain recombines TRBV7-2 with TRBJ1-3; no firm D call. With 5 bases removed from V and 7 bases from J, the gap between germline ends came to 12 bases. CDR1 and CDR2 (germline): SGHTA, FQGNSA. This CDR3 spans 13 amino acids. CDR3 sequence: CASSPQAPNTIYF. The CDR3 DNA reads TGTGCCAGCAGCCCCCAGGCCCCCAACACCATATATTTT.